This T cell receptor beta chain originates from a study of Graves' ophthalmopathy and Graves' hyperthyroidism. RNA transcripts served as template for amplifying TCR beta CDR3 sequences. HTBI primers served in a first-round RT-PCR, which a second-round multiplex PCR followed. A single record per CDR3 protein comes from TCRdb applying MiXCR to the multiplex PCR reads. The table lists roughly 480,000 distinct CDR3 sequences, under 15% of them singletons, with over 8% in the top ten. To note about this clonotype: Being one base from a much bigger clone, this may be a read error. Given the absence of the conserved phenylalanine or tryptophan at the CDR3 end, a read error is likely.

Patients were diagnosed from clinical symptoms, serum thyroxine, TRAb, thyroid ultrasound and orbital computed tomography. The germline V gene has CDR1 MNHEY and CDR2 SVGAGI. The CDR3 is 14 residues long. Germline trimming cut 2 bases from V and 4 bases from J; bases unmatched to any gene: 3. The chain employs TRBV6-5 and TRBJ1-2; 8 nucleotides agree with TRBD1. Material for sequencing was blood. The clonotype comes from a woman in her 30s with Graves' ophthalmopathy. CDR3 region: CASSYRTGSYGYTV. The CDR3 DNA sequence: TGTGCCAGCAGTTACCGGACAGGGAGCTATGGCTACACCGTC.